A single sample is the source of the 31 T cell receptor beta chains below, sequenced in a study of T-cell memory formation after mild COVID-19. TCRdb reanalysed the 5' RACE reads using MiXCR and keeps one entry per CDR3 protein. The table shows about 140,000 distinct CDR3 sequences, with approximately 5.7% occurring only once. The specimen was PBMCs or a T cell subset sorted from them (not recorded which). These receptors came from an adult woman who had mild COVID-19 (a few samples of this study predate the infection). Cell type and time point are not known.

J is TRBJ2-2 and V is TRBV7-9; D is uncertain. The V gene lost 3 bases and the J gene lost 4 bases, with 15 bases spanning the gap. The germline V gene has CDR1 SEHNR and CDR2 FQNEAQ (reference sequence). The CDR3 has 16 residues. The CDR3 region has the DNA TGTGCCAGCAGCTTCTCCTACGTAGTTGGCACCGGGGAGCTGTTTTTT. This encodes CASSFSYVVGTGELFF. The full variable domain, rest sourced from reference TRBV7-9 and TRBJ2-2, is DTGVSQNPRHKITKRGQNVTFRCDPISEHNRLYWYRQTLGQGPEFLTYFQNEAQLEKSRLLSDRFSAERPKGSFSTLEIQRTEQGDSAMYLCASSFSYVVGTGELFFGEGSRLTVL.

As concerns this clonotype: This clone may be a read error of a much larger clone one base away. The CDR3 DNA sequence: TGTGCCAGCAGCTTAGTAAGGGGGATTGACCTGAACAATGAGCAGTTCTTC. Protein product: CASSLVRGIDLNNEQFF. This chain joins TRBV7-8 and TRBJ2-1, with a possible D match to TRBD1 (6 bases). CDR1 and CDR2 (germline): SGHVS, FQNEAQ. With 1 base removed from V and 5 bases from J, the gap between germline ends came to 18 bases. The CDR3 has 17 amino acids.

This clonotype was observed a few times. The chain couples TRBV7-9 to TRBJ2-7; 9 nucleotides agree with TRBD2. This CDR3 spans 14 amino acids. Germline trimming cut 1 base from V and 3 bases from J; bases unmatched to any gene: 1. Germline CDR1 and CDR2: SEHNR and FQNEAQ (reference sequence). The CDR3 sequence: CASSLEAGGYEQYF. As DNA, the CDR3 is TGTGCCAGCAGCTTAGAAGCGGGAGGCTACGAGCAGTACTTC.

The rearrangement links TRBV24-1 to TRBJ2-3, with 7 positions matching TRBD2. Per the germline V gene, CDR1 is KGHDR and CDR2 is SFDVKD. The CDR3 spans 17 residues. The V segment lost 5 bases and the J segment 0 bases; nucleotides outside the gene matches: 10. CDR3: CATSATASGLSTDTQYF. In DNA form, the CDR3 reads TGTGCCACCAGTGCCACCGCTAGCGGTCTCAGCACAGATACGCAGTATTTT.

The chain has TRBV5-1 and TRBJ2-1; 7 bases are shared with TRBD2. CDR3 length: 15 amino acids. Germline CDR1 is SGHRS and CDR2 is YFSETQ. Trimming removed 1 base from V and 3 bases from J; junction bases left unmatched: 4. CDR3 DNA sequence: TGCGCCAGCAGCTTGTTCACTAGCGACTACAATGAGCAGTTCTTC. Translated, it gives CASSLFTSDYNEQFF. The full variable domain, with the rest looked up from reference TRBV5-1 and TRBJ2-1, is KAGVTQTPRYLIKTRGQQVTLSCSPISGHRSVSWYQQTPGQGLQFLFEYFSETQRNKGNFPGRFSGRQFSNSRSEMNVSTLELGDSALYLCASSLFTSDYNEQFFGPGTRLTVL.

The chain joins TRBV10-3 to TRBJ1-3; D is uncertain. The V end lost 3 bases, the J end lost 4 bases, and 4 bases lay between the germline ends. The CDR3 totals 12 residues. Germline V gives CDR1 ENHRY, CDR2 SYGVKD. The CDR3 protein is CAISEVGNTIYF. CDR3 nucleotide sequence: TGTGCCATCAGTGAAGTCGGAAACACCATATATTTT.

This clonotype was observed at least ten times. The rearrangement joins TRBV12-3 or TRBV12-4 to TRBJ2-4; TRBD2 is a possible D gene (6 bases). The V and J ends lost 3 bases and 6 bases respectively, with 27 bases between them. The CDR3 is 19 residues long. The CDR3 region has the DNA TGTGCCAGCAGTTTTCGACATTCCAGGACTAAGGGTGCTGGAAACATTCAGTACTTC. This encodes CASSFRHSRTKGAGNIQYF.

There are many counts of this clonotype. The rearrangement uses TRBV7-2 and TRBJ2-7; 7 bases match TRBD2. Trimming removed 5 bases from V and 4 bases from J; junction bases left unmatched: 11. Germline CDR1 and CDR2: SGHTA and FQGNSA. This CDR3 comprises 15 residues. The CDR3 bases are TGTGCCAGCAGCCTAAGGGAGGGGCCTACATACGAGCAGTACTTC. It specifies CASSLREGPTYEQYF.

This clonotype showed up many times. CDR3 protein: CASSVQLSNTEAFF. The CDR3, as DNA: TGTGCCAGCAGCGTACAGCTTTCGAACACTGAAGCTTTCTTT. The chain is built from TRBV7-2 and TRBJ1-1, with unresolved D. Trimming left V 5 bases short and J 1 base short, with 11 bases between. From germline, CDR1 is SGHTA and CDR2 FQGNSA. The CDR3 is made up of 14 amino acids.

This clonotype was counted only a few times. V gene TRBV27 combines with J gene TRBJ1-2; 9 bases fit TRBD1. V trimming: 5 bases; J trimming: 4 bases; junction bases outside the gene matches: 11. The CDR3 has 16 residues. Germline CDR1 is MNHEY and CDR2 is SMNVEV (reference sequence). CDR3 sequence: CASSGIGTGRSYGYTF. CDR3 DNA: TGTGCCAGCAGTGGGATAGGGACAGGGCGTAGCTATGGCTACACCTTC.

The CDR3 here is CAWSKQSDTQYF. CDR3 nucleotides: TGTGCCTGGAGTAAGCAGTCAGATACGCAGTATTTT. The chain couples TRBV30 to TRBJ2-3; D unclear. Per germline, CDR1 GTSNPN and CDR2 SVGIG (reference sequence). CDR3 length: 12 amino acids. V dropped 2 bases and J dropped 4 bases, with 7 bases sitting between them.

This clonotype was recorded at least ten times. The rearrangement uses TRBV14 and TRBJ2-1; the D gene is possibly TRBD1 (6 bases). V was pared by 4 bases and J by 5 bases, with 15 bases between. Germline CDR1 and CDR2: SGHDN and FVKESK. The CDR3 has 15 residues. This chain's CDR3 is CASSLPTGIHNEQFF. The CDR3 region has the DNA TGTGCCAGCAGCCTACCCACAGGGATCCACAATGAGCAGTTCTTC.

The genes are TRBV5-4 and TRBJ1-1; D ambiguous. The CDR3 totals 14 residues. Trimming stripped 0 bases from V and 1 base from J, with 7 bases between. Looked up from germline, CDR1 is SGHNT and CDR2 is YYREEE (reference sequence). DNA for the CDR3: TGTGCCAGCAGCTTGGCCGCAGGGAACACTGAAGCTTTCTTT. This translates into CASSLAAGNTEAFF.

The sample holds a few counts of this clonotype. The chain links TRBV12-3 or TRBV12-4 to TRBJ1-2, with 8 nucleotides matching TRBD1. CDR3 length: 15 amino acids. J was trimmed by 8 bases and V by 5 bases; bases with no gene match: 13. The CDR3 DNA reads TGTGCCAGCAGTCCTACAGGGGGTGGCAGTGGGGGCTACACCTTC. Its protein is CASSPTGGGSGGYTF.

Ten or more counts support this clonotype. In DNA form, the CDR3 reads TGTGCCAGCAGCCCCAGATGGTCCCGCGGGGGGGACAATGAGCAGTTCTTC. Protein: CASSPRWSRGGDNEQFF. The V gene is TRBV3-1, the J gene TRBJ2-1; 9 nucleotides line up with TRBD2. The CDR3 is made up of 17 amino acids. The germline V gene encodes CDR1 LGHDT and CDR2 YNNKEL (reference sequence). V lost 4 bases and J lost 5; bases outside the gene matches: 12.

This clonotype turned up a few times. One junction end does not reproduce the germline sequence, and a read error may be involved. V and J are TRBV7-2 and TRBJ2-1; 10 nucleotides agree with TRBD2. Germline V gene sequence: CDR1 SGHTA, CDR2 FQGNSA. The CDR3 has 13 residues. In nucleotides, the CDR3 is TGTGCCAGCAGCTTAGCAGCCGGGACTAGCGAACTCTTC. Encoded protein: CASSLAAGTSELF.

This clonotype showed up many times. CDR3 region: CSVLARAYEQYF. The CDR3 DNA reads TGCAGCGTCCTAGCTAGGGCCTACGAGCAGTACTTC. The chain joins TRBV29-1 to TRBJ2-7; TRBD2 might be the D (5 bases). The CDR3 length is 12 residues. The germline V gene has CDR1 SQVTM and CDR2 ANQGSEA. V shed 6 bases and J shed 2 bases, with 11 bases lying between them.

Many counts were recorded for this clonotype. V and J are TRBV5-1 and TRBJ2-5; 8 bases map to TRBD2. The CDR3 spans 14 residues. Losses at the gene ends were 3 bases for V and 5 bases for J; bases not matched to a gene: 6. CDR1 and CDR2 from the germline V gene are SGHRS and YFSETQ. CDR3 sequence reads: CASSSPRGGETQYF. The CDR3 region has the DNA TGCGCCAGCAGCTCGCCTCGCGGGGGGGAGACCCAGTACTTC.

This clonotype came up a few times. The chain carries TRBV7-3 and TRBJ2-1; 9 nucleotides align to TRBD2. This CDR3 spans 15 amino acids. Germline values: CDR1 SGHTA, CDR2 FQGTGA. The trim removed 1 base at V and 6 bases at J, leaving 4 bases unmatched. The CDR3 DNA reads as TGTGCCAGCAGCTTAATAGCGGGAGTAGGCAATGAGCAGTTCTTC. Translation: CASSLIAGVGNEQFF. The full variable domain, rest sourced from reference TRBV7-3 and TRBJ2-1, is GAGVSQTPSNKVTEKGKYVELRCDPISGHTALYWYRQSLGQGPEFLIYFQGTGAADDSGLPNDRFFAVRPEGSVSTLKIQRTERGDSAVYLCASSLIAGVGNEQFFGPGTRLTVL.

This clonotype has a handful of counts. The gene calls are TRBV25-1 and TRBJ2-2; maybe TRBD1 (5 bases). The CDR3 is made up of 17 amino acids. Per the germline V gene, CDR1 is MGHDK and CDR2 is SYGVNS. V was clipped by 2 bases and J by 0 bases, with 13 bases between them. The CDR3, as DNA: TGTGCCAGCAGTGAAATCCGGACATGGGCGAACACCGGGGAGCTGTTTTTT. As protein: CASSEIRTWANTGELFF.

The chain's CDR3 is CASSTSRGLGTDTQYF. The DNA for the CDR3 is TGTGCCAGCAGTACCTCTCGTGGGTTGGGGACAGATACGCAGTATTTT. The chain couples TRBV12-3 or TRBV12-4 to TRBJ2-3, with D uncertain. The CDR3 is 16 amino acids. V lost 5 bases to trimming and J lost 3 bases, with 18 bases between them.

This clonotype was detected ten times or more. This rearrangement joins TRBV6-1 to TRBJ2-1, with D perhaps given as TRBD1 or TRBD2 (5 bases each). Germline CDR1 MNHNS, CDR2 SASEGT. This CDR3 contains 17 residues. Between the trimmed V and J ends, which lost 6 bases and 6 bases, there was a span of 24 bases. The DNA of the CDR3 is TGTGCCAGCAGCTACTCCGGGACGACCCTTGGGGGCAATGAGCAGTTCTTC. Its protein is CASSYSGTTLGGNEQFF.

The V and J genes are TRBV12-3 or TRBV12-4 and TRBJ1-1, with 8 positions matching TRBD1. V lost 5 bases, J lost 3 bases, and 8 bases stayed unmatched. This CDR3 has 15 amino acids. The DNA of the CDR3 is TGTGCCAGCAGTAAGGACAGGGCATACGACACTGAAGCTTTCTTT. Protein product: CASSKDRAYDTEAFF.

This chain connects TRBV5-4 to TRBJ2-3, with 7 bases aligning to TRBD2. Germline V CDR1 and CDR2: SGHNT, YYREEE (reference sequence). J gave up 2 bases and V 4 bases, and 7 bases lay outside the gene matches. This CDR3 is built from 15 residues. CDR3 DNA: TGTGCCAGCAGCCCGGGACTACTTCTCACAGATACGCAGTATTTT. Its translation is CASSPGLLLTDTQYF. Full variable domain (outside the CDR3, taken from reference TRBV5-4 and TRBJ2-3): ETGVTQSPTHLIKTRGQQVTLRCSSQSGHNTVSWYQQALGQGPQFIFQYYREEENGRGNFPPRFSGLQFPNYSSELNVNALELDDSALYLCASSPGLLLTDTQYFGPGTRLTVL.

Concerning this clonotype itself: The CDR3 does not end in the conserved phenylalanine or tryptophan, so this is likely a read error. The limits of the CDR3 on the DNA are not certain, so only TCRdb's listed CDR3 is given. The chain recombines TRBV7-9 with TRBJ1-4; the table assigns TRBD1, which was not confirmed against the DNA. Including both end residues, the CDR3 is 12 amino acids long. Germline V gene lookup returns CDR1 SEHNR and CDR2 FQNEAQ (reference sequence). CDR3 amino acids: CASSLVGHGMEY.

This clonotype was seen at least ten times. The chain joins TRBV19 to TRBJ1-4; D unresolved. V lost 3 bases to trimming and J lost 0 bases, with 14 bases between them. This CDR3 spans 17 amino acids. Germline-derived CDR1 and CDR2 are LNHDA and SQIVND (reference sequence). Written as DNA, the CDR3 is TGTGCCAGTAGTATTTCTGGCGGTGACGCAACTAATGAAAAACTGTTTTTT. It codes for CASSISGGDATNEKLFF.

The rearrangement links TRBV30 to TRBJ1-1, with 7 bases aligning to TRBD1. Trimming cost V 4 bases and J 1 base; bases outside gene matches: 9. The CDR3 is 15 residues long. Germline-derived CDR1 and CDR2 are GTSNPN and SVGIG (reference sequence). The CDR3 loop reads CAWKPKGTANTEAFF. The CDR3 region has the DNA TGTGCCTGGAAACCCAAAGGGACAGCGAACACTGAAGCTTTCTTT.

This clonotype was picked up many times. The gene calls are TRBV6-9 and TRBJ2-6, with a weak D call TRBD1 (6 bases). Trimming left V 6 bases short and J 1 base short, with 13 bases between. In germline, CDR1 is MNHGY, CDR2 SVAAGI. This CDR3 has 16 residues. The CDR3 protein is CASRQGSLSGANVLTF. For the CDR3, the DNA is TGTGCCAGCAGACAGGGCAGTTTATCTGGGGCCAACGTCCTGACTTTC.

In its sample, this clonotype was seen a few times. The V gene is TRBV11-2, the J gene TRBJ2-2; perhaps TRBD2 as D (5 bases). CDR1 and CDR2 (germline): SGHAT, FQNNGV. Trimming took off 8 bases at V and 6 bases at J, with 16 bases between the two ends. The CDR3 has 14 amino acids. CDR3: CASRWRWESGELFF. The CDR3, as DNA: TGTGCCAGCCGGTGGAGGTGGGAATCCGGGGAGCTGTTTTTT.

The gene calls are TRBV12-3 or TRBV12-4 and TRBJ2-6, with D perhaps assigned TRBD1 or TRBD2 (5 bases each). The CDR3 is 19 residues long. Trimming cost V 4 bases and J 0 bases, with 19 bases left between them. The CDR3 spells CASSWDGPRGDSGANVLTF. CDR3 DNA: TGTGCCAGCAGTTGGGACGGTCCGAGAGGGGACTCTGGGGCCAACGTCCTGACTTTC.

The chain combines TRBV6-2 or TRBV6-3 with TRBJ2-1; 9 bases align to TRBD1. The ends lost 10 bases at V and 3 bases at J; junction bases unmatched: 13. Per the germline V gene, CDR1 is MNHEY and CDR2 is SVGEGT. CDR3 length: 16 residues. The CDR3, as DNA: TGTGCCATCGAGAATCCGACAGGGGGGCTCTACAATGAGCAGTTCTTC. It yields the protein CAIENPTGGLYNEQFF.